Only a few counts were recorded for the clone carrying this TCR beta chain. Its antigen is currently unknown. Germline V gene sequence: CDR1 SQVTM, CDR2 ANQGSEA. This CDR3 is 12 amino acids long. V gave up 7 bases and J gave up 6 bases, with 15 bases separating them. These data are taken from a study of shared clonotypes between healthy human individuals. Assay used: immunoSEQ multiplex PCR; TCRdb lists only in-frame clones, some missing. The sample consists of roughly 2.5 million clones, 90% to 95% of them appearing once. Points from the study as a whole: Larger estimated richness was generally recorded for naive subsets relative to memory subsets.

This clonotype originated in a young man in good health. This chain uses TRBV29-1 with TRBJ1-2, with D perhaps matching TRBD1 (5 bases). The sample comprised naive CD4+ T cells sorted from blood. Noted subset: CD45RA+ positively selected. CDR3 sequence: CSGGGAGDGYTF. The CDR3 DNA is TGCAGCGGGGGTGGGGCCGGCGATGGCTACACCTTC.